This entry concerns a single T cell receptor (beta chain). This sample was taken from a study of T cell changes during pregnancy in multiple sclerosis. CDR1 SEHNR and CDR2 FQNEAQ come from the germline V gene (reference sequence). The CDR3 sequence is 14 residues long. Deletions cut 1 base from V and 5 bases from J, with 11 bases between. Repertoires were generated with immunoSEQ multiplex PCR, while TCRdb's copy carries only in-frame clones and drops some. The table lists about 44,000 clones, approximately 90% of them singletons, with 5.5% to 6% in the top ten. The input for sequencing was CD8+ T cells from peripheral blood mononuclear cells, taken after pregnancy. The receptor's source is a female donor in good health, enrolled as a control in a pregnancy study. The chain combines TRBV7-9 with TRBJ1-1; D call uncertain. CDR3 nucleotides: TGTGCCAGCAGCTTAGGTTCAGGCCCGACTGAAGCTTTCTTT. Its protein product is CASSLGSGPTEAFF.